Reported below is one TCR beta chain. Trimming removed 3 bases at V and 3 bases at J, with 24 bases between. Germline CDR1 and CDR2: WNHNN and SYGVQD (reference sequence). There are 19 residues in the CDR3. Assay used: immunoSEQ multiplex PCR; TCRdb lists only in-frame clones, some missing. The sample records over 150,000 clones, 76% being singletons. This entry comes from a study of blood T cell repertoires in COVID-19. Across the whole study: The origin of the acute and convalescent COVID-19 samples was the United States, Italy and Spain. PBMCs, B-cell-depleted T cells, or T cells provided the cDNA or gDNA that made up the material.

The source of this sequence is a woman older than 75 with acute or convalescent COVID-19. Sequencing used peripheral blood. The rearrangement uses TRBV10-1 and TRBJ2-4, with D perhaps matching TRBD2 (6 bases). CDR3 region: CASSEVGTSRRGNKNIQYF. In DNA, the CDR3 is TGCGCCAGCAGTGAAGTAGGTACCAGTAGACGCGGGAACAAAAACATTCAGTACTTC.